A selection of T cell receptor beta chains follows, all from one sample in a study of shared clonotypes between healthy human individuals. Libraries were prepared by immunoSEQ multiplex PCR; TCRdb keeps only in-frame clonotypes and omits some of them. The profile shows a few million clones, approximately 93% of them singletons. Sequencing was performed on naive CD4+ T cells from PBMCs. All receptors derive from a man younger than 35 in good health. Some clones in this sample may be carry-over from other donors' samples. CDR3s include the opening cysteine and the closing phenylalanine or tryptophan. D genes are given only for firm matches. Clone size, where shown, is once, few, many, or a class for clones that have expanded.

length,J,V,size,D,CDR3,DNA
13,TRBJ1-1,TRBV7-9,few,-,CASSRDGNTEAFF,TGTGCCAGCAGCCGAGACGGGAACACTGAAGCTTTCTTT
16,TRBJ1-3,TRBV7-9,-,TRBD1,CASSQSRQGNGNTIYF,TGTGCCAGCAGCCAATCCCGACAGGGAAACGGAAACACCATATATTTT
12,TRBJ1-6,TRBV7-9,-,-,CASSQFNSPLHF,TGTGCCAGCAGCCAGTTTAATTCACCCCTCCACTTT
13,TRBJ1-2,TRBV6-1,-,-,CASQTGGDYGYTF,TGTGCCAGCCAAACGGGGGGGGACTATGGCTACACCTTC
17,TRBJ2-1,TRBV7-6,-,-,CASSFDPDSGVVDEQFF,TGTGCCAGCAGCTTCGACCCTGATTCGGGCGTAGTTGATGAGCAGTTCTTC
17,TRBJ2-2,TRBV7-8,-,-,CASSLTGQFANTGELFF,TGTGCCAGCAGCTTAACCGGACAGTTCGCGAACACCGGGGAGCTGTTTTTT
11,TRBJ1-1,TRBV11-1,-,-,CASSTSTEAFF,TGTGCCAGCAGTACCAGTACTGAAGCTTTCTTT
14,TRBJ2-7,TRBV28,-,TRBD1,CASSSSRGLYEQYF,TGTGCCAGCAGTTCCTCCAGGGGGCTGTACGAGCAGTACTTC
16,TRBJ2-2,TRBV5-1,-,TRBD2,CASSFTSGSGAGELFF,TGCGCCAGCAGCTTTACTAGCGGGAGTGGGGCCGGGGAGCTGTTTTTT
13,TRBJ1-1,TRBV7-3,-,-,CASSFSKNTEAFF,TGTGCCAGCAGCTTCTCAAAGAACACTGAAGCTTTCTTT
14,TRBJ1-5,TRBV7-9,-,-,CASSSGGGDQPQHF,TGTGCCAGCAGCTCGGGTGGGGGAGATCAGCCCCAGCATTTT
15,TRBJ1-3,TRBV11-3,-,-,CASSLSGSDGNTIYF,TGTGCCAGCAGCTTATCAGGCTCAGATGGAAACACCATATATTTT
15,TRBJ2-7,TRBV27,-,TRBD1,CASSLWGQAGHEQYF,TGTGCCAGCAGTTTATGGGGACAGGCAGGGCACGAGCAGTACTTC
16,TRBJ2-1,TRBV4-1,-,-,CASSQGRASSYNEQFF,TGCGCCAGCAGCCAAGGGCGGGCGAGCTCCTACAATGAGCAGTTCTTC
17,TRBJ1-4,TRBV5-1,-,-,CASSQLFPGRPDEKLFF,TGCGCCAGCTCCCAACTCTTCCCGGGACGCCCAGATGAAAAACTGTTTTTT
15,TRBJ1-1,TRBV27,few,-,CASSQSPRANTEAFF,TGTGCCAGCAGTCAGAGTCCGAGGGCGAACACTGAAGCTTTCTTT
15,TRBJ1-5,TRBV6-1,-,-,CASSWGPYSNQPQHF,TGTGCCAGCAGTTGGGGACCTTATAGCAATCAGCCCCAGCATTTT
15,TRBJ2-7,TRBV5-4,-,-,CASSLRSGSSYEQYF,TGTGCCAGCAGTTTGCGTTCAGGGTCCTCCTACGAGCAGTACTTC
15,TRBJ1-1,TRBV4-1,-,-,CASSPYITVNTEAFF,TGCGCCAGCAGCCCCTATATTACAGTGAACACTGAAGCTTTCTTT
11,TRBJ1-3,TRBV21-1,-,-,CASSLVNTIYF,TGTGCCAGCAGCCTGGTAAACACCATATATTTT
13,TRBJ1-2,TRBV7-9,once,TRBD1,CASSSDRVRGYTF,TGTGCCAGCAGCTCGGACAGGGTACGCGGCTACACCTTC
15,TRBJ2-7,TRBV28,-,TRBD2,CASVLAGGPVYEQYF,TGTGCCAGCGTACTAGCGGGAGGGCCTGTCTACGAGCAGTACTTC
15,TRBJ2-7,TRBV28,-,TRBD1,CASTSVTGSSYEQYF,TGTGCCAGCACCTCCGTGACAGGGAGCTCCTACGAGCAGTACTTC
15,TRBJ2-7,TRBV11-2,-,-,CASRARRFDSYEQYF,TGTGCCAGCAGGGCTCGGCGGTTCGACTCCTACGAGCAGTACTTC